These T cell receptor beta chains were read from a single sample in a study of T cells in Graves' hyperthyroidism and ophthalmopathy. A single record per CDR3 protein comes from TCRdb applying MiXCR to the multiplex PCR reads. The sample lists 300,000 to 400,000 distinct CDR3 sequences, 15% to 20% occurring once. Sequencing was performed on blood. These receptors came from a woman aged 50 to 60 with Graves' hyperthyroidism. Each CDR3 is given with its conserved first and last residue. D genes are given only for firm matches. Size tells how often a clone was seen (once, few, many) or the class of an expanded clone, and some rows leave it out.

CDR3 protein | CDR3 DNA | J gene | D gene | clone size | V gene
CASSETSQGEQYF | TGTGCCAGCAGTGAAACTAGCCAGGGCGAGCAGTACTTC | TRBJ2-7 | NA | few | TRBV6-1
CASSFQGITGELFF | TGTGCCAGCAGCTTCCAGGGGATCACCGGGGAGCTGTTTTTT | TRBJ2-2 | NA | NA | TRBV5-8
CASTPGDGYYGQYF | TGTGCCAGCACCCCAGGGGACGGTTACTACGGGCAGTACTTC | TRBJ2-7 | NA | NA | TRBV12-3/TRBV12-4
CSGQAWNEKLFF | TGCAGCGGGCAGGCTTGGAATGAAAAACTGTTTTTT | TRBJ1-4 | NA | few | TRBV29-1
CASSQGQEGKLFF | TGTGCCAGCAGCCAAGGGCAGGAAGGAAAACTGTTTTTT | TRBJ1-4 | NA | many | TRBV3-1
CASSQEGTSNYGYTF | TGTGCCAGCAGCCAAGAGGGGACATCTAACTATGGCTACACCTTC | TRBJ1-2 | NA | few | TRBV4-2
CAISESTGRNGYTF | TGTGCCATCAGTGAGTCAACAGGGCGCAATGGCTACACCTTC | TRBJ1-2 | NA | few | TRBV10-3
CASSFKSPGTANEGYTF | TGTGCCAGCAGCTTTAAATCTCCGGGGACAGCAAACGAAGGCTACACCTTC | TRBJ1-2 | TRBD1 | NA | TRBV5-6
CASSSAPGGFGYTF | TGTGCCAGCAGCTCCGCCCCGGGGGGCTTTGGCTACACCTTC | TRBJ1-2 | NA | NA | TRBV5-6
CASSFTTGFANTGELFF | TGTGCCAGCAGTTTCACTACGGGGTTCGCGAACACCGGGGAGCTGTTTTTT | TRBJ2-2 | NA | few | TRBV12-3/TRBV12-4
CASSWGFEDTIYF | TGCGCCAGCAGCTGGGGGTTCGAGGACACCATATATTTT | TRBJ1-3 | NA | few | TRBV5-1
CASRIEEARKTQYF | TGTGCCAGCAGAATAGAGGAGGCCAGGAAGACCCAGTACTTC | TRBJ2-5 | NA | NA | TRBV7-2
CSASYAWNTEAFF | TGCAGTGCTAGCTACGCCTGGAACACTGAAGCTTTCTTT | TRBJ1-1 | NA | NA | TRBV20-1
CASSEAARGGGYTF | TGTGCCAGCAGTGAAGCAGCTAGGGGAGGAGGCTACACCTTC | TRBJ1-2 | NA | many | TRBV6-1